This T cell receptor (beta chain) was sequenced for a study of T cells in Graves' hyperthyroidism and ophthalmopathy. Overall study: At initial diagnosis, before any treatment had begun, peripheral blood was obtained. Findings and limits, study-wide: A model built on 13 V-J features separated ophthalmopathy from stable hyperthyroidism.

Comment on this clonotype: Antigen unknown.

Those patients with uncontrolled infection, other autoimmune disease, pregnancy or lactation were excluded. The investigators amplified TCR beta CDR3 regions from RNA transcripts. RT-PCR in the first round (using the HTBI primer set) targeted the TCR CDR3. One entry per CDR3 protein results from TCRdb running MiXCR on the multiplex PCR reads. The sample shows about 710,000 distinct CDR3 sequences, roughly 15% of them seen only once. Germline lookup yields CDR1 MNHEY and CDR2 SVGEGT. V was cut by 5 bases and J by 4 bases, with 14 bases left in between. The CDR3 is 15 residues long. The sequence came from a man between 18 and 29 years old with Graves' hyperthyroidism. Sample: blood. The V gene is TRBV6-2 or TRBV6-3, the J gene TRBJ2-2, with D perhaps TRBD2 (7 bases). CDR3 loop: CASSTNREGTGELFF. The DNA of the CDR3 is TGTGCCAGCAGTACAAACAGGGAGGGCACCGGGGAGCTGTTTTTT.